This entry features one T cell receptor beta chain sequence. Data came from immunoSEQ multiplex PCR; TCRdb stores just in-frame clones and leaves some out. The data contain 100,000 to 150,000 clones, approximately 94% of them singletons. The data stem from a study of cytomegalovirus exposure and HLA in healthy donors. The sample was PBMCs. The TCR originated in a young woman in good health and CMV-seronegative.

The CDR3 loop reads CASRPGIFDWGYTF. The CDR3 nucleotides are TGTGCCAGTCGCCCAGGGATCTTTGATTGGGGCTACACCTTC. The V call is TRBV6-1, the J call TRBJ1-2, with D possibly matching TRBD1 (5 bases). Germline V lookup: CDR1 MNHNS, CDR2 SASEGT. The V end lost 9 bases, the J end lost 8 bases, and 22 bases lay between the germline ends. CDR3 size: 14 residues.